These 3 T cell receptor beta chains came from one sample sequenced in a study of blood T cells in healthy people across ages. A sample-barcoded 5' primer and a J-beta primer mix were used in a second PCR of roughly 7 to 11 cycles. One entry per CDR3 protein results from TCRdb running MiXCR on the 5' RACE reads. The data show about 680,000 distinct CDR3 sequences, with 49% seen just once and about a third held by the top ten. Sample: blood. The receptors shown here come from an older woman in good health.

Turning to this clonotype: At one end the junction does not follow the germline gene, possibly because of a read error. V usage is TRBV28 and J usage is TRBJ2-1; the match to TRBD2 covers 10 bases. The V gene's germline CDR1 is MDHEN and CDR2 SYDVKM. The length of the CDR3 is 15 residues. CDR3 loop: CASRMGSSGSREQSF. The CDR3 DNA is TGTGCCAGCAGAATGGGGTCTAGCGGGAGTAGGGAGCAGTCCTTC.

The V gene is TRBV5-1, the J gene TRBJ2-1; 9 bases map to TRBD1. The trim removed 2 bases at V and 7 bases at J, leaving 4 bases unmatched. The germline gives CDR1 SGHRS, CDR2 YFSETQ. The length of the CDR3 is 14 residues. The CDR3 spells CASSFGGTGNEQFF. The CDR3 DNA is TGCGCCAGCAGCTTCGGCGGGACAGGGAATGAGCAGTTCTTC.

This clonotype was seen once. This may come from a read error, since a much larger clone is one base off. The J gene is TRBJ1-2, the V gene TRBV7-9; 8 nucleotides align to TRBD1. The length of the CDR3 is 15 residues. Germline V gene lookup returns CDR1 SEHNR and CDR2 FQNEAQ (reference sequence). V trimming: 3 bases; J trimming: 2 bases; junction bases outside the gene matches: 5. The CDR3 loop reads CASSFVQGVNYGYTF. CDR3 DNA: TGTGCCAGCAGCTTCGTACAGGGGGTGAACTATGGCTACACCTTC.